The TCR beta chain under discussion was sequenced for a study of T cells in Graves' hyperthyroidism and ophthalmopathy. What was amplified from RNA transcripts were TCR beta CDR3 regions. Carried out on the TCR CDR3, a first-round RT-PCR used the HTBI primer set. Via MiXCR, TCRdb re-called the multiplex PCR reads, giving one row per CDR3 protein. The table lists about 400,000 distinct CDR3 sequences, under 15% of them singletons. As concerns this clonotype: At one end, the junction sequence differs from germline, possibly due to a read error.

This receptor was obtained from a woman in her twenties or thirties with Graves' hyperthyroidism. The source material was blood.

The CDR3, as DNA: TGTGTCAGCAGTTACTGGAAGGACAGTTACAATGAGCAGTTCTTC. This gives the protein CVSSYWKDSYNEQFF. The gene calls are TRBV6-5 and TRBJ2-1, with D perhaps matching TRBD1 (6 bases). This CDR3 is built from 15 residues. Germline V gene sequence: CDR1 MNHEY, CDR2 SVGAGI.